This entry lists 7 T cell receptor beta chains sequenced from one sample in a study of shared clonotypes between healthy human individuals. Here immunoSEQ multiplex PCR was the method, and the copy in TCRdb shows in-frame clones only, minus some. Of about 330,000 clones in the sample, over 75% are singletons; the top ten hold 15% to 20%. What was sequenced was memory CD8+ T cells sorted from blood. Regarding subset: CD45RO+ cells pooled with CCR7-negative TemRA cells. The receptors derive from a man younger than 30 in good health.

The chain has TRBV4-1 and TRBJ2-5, with D hard to call. The germline V and J ends were trimmed by 1 base and 5 bases, with 11 bases remaining between them. The CDR3 consists of 14 residues. In germline, CDR1 is MGHRA, CDR2 YSYEKL. CDR3 sequence reads: CASSQVIGVETQYF. Here the CDR3 DNA reads TGCGCCAGCAGCCAAGTAATCGGAGTTGAGACCCAGTACTTC.

The chain combines TRBV15 with TRBJ2-7, with TRBD2 matching 8 bases. Trimming cost V 0 bases and J 6 bases; bases outside gene matches: 10. Germline loops: CDR1 LNHNV, CDR2 YYDKDF (reference sequence). The CDR3 loop spans 16 amino acids. CDR3 protein: CATSRDRSGSTSEQYF. In nucleotides, the CDR3 is TGTGCCACCAGCAGAGATCGGAGCGGGAGTACCTCCGAGCAGTACTTC.

A few counts support this clone. The V and J genes are TRBV11-2 and TRBJ1-2; D not certain. This CDR3 region has 15 residues. V lost 1 base and J 2 bases, leaving 11 bases between the germline ends. Germline V CDR1 and CDR2: SGHAT, FQNNGV. CDR3 loop: CASSLGEHGNYGYTF. DNA for the CDR3: TGTGCCAGCAGCTTAGGGGAGCACGGGAACTATGGCTACACCTTC.

The rearrangement joins TRBV2 to TRBJ2-7; D is unclear. The ends were cut back, 4 bases at V and 4 bases at J, with 14 bases in the middle. The germline gives CDR1 SNHLY, CDR2 FYNNEI. The CDR3 runs 14 residues. The CDR3 loop reads CASSGGFYMYEQYF. The CDR3 nucleotides are TGTGCCAGCAGTGGGGGATTCTATATGTACGAGCAGTACTTC.

V usage is TRBV6-5 and J usage is TRBJ2-7, with 9 positions matching TRBD1. Germline lookup yields CDR1 MNHEY and CDR2 SVGAGI. V dropped 2 bases and J dropped 0; count of bases not matched to a gene: 5. The CDR3 loop spans 16 amino acids. The CDR3, as DNA: TGTGCCAGCAGTTACCCCACAGGGGGCAGCTCCTACGAGCAGTACTTC. It yields the protein CASSYPTGGSSYEQYF.

This chain uses TRBV6-6 with TRBJ2-3; no reliable D call. This CDR3 has 14 amino acids. The germline V gene encodes CDR1 MNHNY and CDR2 SVGAGI (reference sequence). Trimming stripped 5 bases from V and 2 bases from J, with 11 bases between. This CDR3 is CASSDGWITDTQYF. The DNA of the CDR3 is TGTGCCAGCAGTGACGGCTGGATCACAGATACGCAGTATTTT.

In this sample, this clone turned up once. The V call is TRBV28, the J call TRBJ2-6; D is undetermined. Trimming removed 6 bases from V and 0 bases from J, with 9 bases in between. CDR3 length: 15 residues. The germline gives CDR1 MDHEN, CDR2 SYDVKM. The CDR3 loop is CASRQDISGANVLTF. In nucleotides, the CDR3 is TGTGCCAGCAGACAAGACATCTCTGGGGCCAACGTCCTGACTTTC. Using reference TRBV28 and TRBJ2-6 for the parts outside the CDR3, the full variable domain is DVKVTQSSRYLVKRTGEKVFLECVQDMDHENMFWYRQDPGLGLRLIYFSYDVKMKEKGDIPEGYSVSREKKERFSLILESASTNQTSMYLCASRQDISGANVLTFGAGSRLTVL.